This TCR beta chain was recorded in a study of T cell repertoires in cytomegalovirus infection. Study-wide context: CMV infection together with matching HLA type was indicated by public TCR beta signatures. Study results and caveats: Frequencies of public TCR beta families were cumulated, and this identified carriers of CMV plus the relevant HLA. What dominated the ex vivo response were HLA-C-restricted CMV-specific TCR beta clonotypes.

TCRdb recomputed calls from the reads with MiXCR, one row per CDR3 protein. The profile shows about 180,000 distinct CDR3 sequences, around 15% of them singletons. In regard to this clonotype: The antigen is not known.

Trimming removed 8 bases from V and 1 base from J, with 10 bases in between. The CDR3 consists of 13 residues. Germline V gene data show CDR1 as SGHAT and CDR2 as FQNNGV. The source is a human donor in good health (CMV status not recorded). Some clones in this sample may be carry-over from other donors' samples. The sample taken for sequencing was PBMCs. This rearrangement joins TRBV11-2 to TRBJ2-3, with a possible D match to TRBD1 (5 bases). CDR3 coding DNA: TGTGCCAGCGTCAGGGCAGGCACAGATACGCAGTATTTT. It specifies CASVRAGTDTQYF.